This T cell receptor beta chain comes out of a study of cytomegalovirus exposure and HLA in healthy donors. Study-wide findings and caveats: Available immune exposure information covered CMV serostatus only.

Researchers ran the PCR with 60 Vbeta and 13 Jbeta primers. The protocol was immunoSEQ multiplex PCR, while the TCRdb copy is restricted to in-frame clones and leaves out a portion. This table holds over 150,000 clones, around 74% found once. Concerning this clone itself: Antigen unknown.

The sequenced sample was PBMCs. The clonotype originates from a male donor in good health and CMV-seronegative.

The CDR3 reads CASSPQGSNQPQHF. CDR3 nucleotide sequence: TGTGCCAGCAGTCCGCAGGGTAGCAATCAGCCCCAGCATTTT. The J gene is TRBJ1-5, the V gene TRBV6-5; possibly TRBD1 for D (5 bases). Germline lookup yields CDR1 MNHEY and CDR2 SVGAGI. The V and J ends lost 5 bases and 0 bases respectively, with 8 bases between them. There are 14 residues in the CDR3.